What follows are 10 T cell receptor beta chains derived from one specimen sequenced in a study of shared clonotypes between healthy human individuals. Naivety among CD8 cells was defined by CD45RO negativity and positive CCR7 selection, thereby excluding terminally differentiated effector memory CD45RA+ cells. Data came from immunoSEQ multiplex PCR; TCRdb stores just in-frame clones and leaves some out. Of around 1,900,000 clones in the sample, 90% to 95% were seen once. The material sequenced was naive CD8+ T cells from PBMCs. These receptors all come from a man between 18 and 35 years old in good health. Some clones in this sample may be carry-over from other donors' samples.

This chain links TRBV7-2 with TRBJ1-3; D gene ambiguous. Germline V CDR1 and CDR2: SGHTA, FQGNSA. The CDR3 sequence is 15 residues long. V was trimmed by 6 bases and J by 0 bases, leaving 12 bases between them. CDR3 region: CASSPDGFSGNTIYF. The CDR3 DNA is TGTGCCAGCAGTCCCGACGGATTCTCTGGAAACACCATATATTTT.

The J gene is TRBJ1-4, the V gene TRBV28; possible D gene TRBD1, 5 bases. CDR3 length: 15 amino acids. Germline CDR1 reads MDHEN; CDR2 reads SYDVKM. The V end lost 5 bases, the J end lost 8 bases, and 18 bases lay between the germline ends. In DNA, the CDR3 is TGTGCCAGCAGTGGCCCCAGGGAGTTAGGGGAAAAACTGTTTTTT. It is translated as CASSGPRELGEKLFF.

The chain joins TRBV28 to TRBJ1-5, with D unresolved. CDR1 and CDR2 from the germline V gene are MDHEN and SYDVKM. The CDR3 consists of 14 residues. V lost 4 bases to trimming and J lost 2 bases, with 9 bases between them. CDR3 protein: CASSYIRGNQPQHF. CDR3 nucleotide sequence: TGTGCCAGCAGTTATATTCGGGGCAATCAGCCCCAGCATTTT.

V usage is TRBV6-6 and J usage is TRBJ2-3; D possibly corresponds to TRBD1 (6 bases). The CDR3 spans 16 residues. Germline lookup yields CDR1 MNHNY and CDR2 SVGAGI (reference sequence). The V and J ends lost 4 bases and 4 bases respectively, with 18 bases between them. For the CDR3, the DNA is TGTGCCAGCAGTTCGGACAGACAGGAGTTGCCAGATACGCAGTATTTT. The encoded protein is CASSSDRQELPDTQYF.

This clone showed up just once. The gene calls are TRBV27 and TRBJ2-5; D call uncertain. The CDR3 has 16 residues. Germline-derived CDR1 and CDR2 are MNHEY and SMNVEV (reference sequence). V gave up 5 bases and J gave up 1 base, with 17 bases separating them. In nucleotides, the CDR3 is TGTGCCAGCAGTCCTATAGTGGGCCGGAGCCAAGAGACCCAGTACTTC. This encodes CASSPIVGRSQETQYF.

This chain joins TRBV6-5 and TRBJ2-2; D unclear. Germline V gene lookup returns CDR1 MNHEY and CDR2 SVGAGI. V lost 2 bases and J 6 bases, leaving 7 bases between the germline ends. The CDR3 extends over 13 amino acids. The CDR3 here is CASSYRAPGELFF. CDR3 in DNA: TGTGCCAGCAGTTACAGGGCCCCCGGGGAGCTGTTTTTT.

V gene TRBV29-1 combines with J gene TRBJ2-3; a possible D gene is TRBD2 (6 bases). This CDR3 comprises 13 residues. V was trimmed by 3 bases and J by 6 bases, leaving 13 bases between them. The germline CDR1 and CDR2 sequences are SQVTM and ANQGSEA. CDR3 in amino acids: CSVDGIAGDTQYF. CDR3 bases: TGCAGCGTTGACGGCATCGCGGGGGATACGCAGTATTTT.

The chain carries TRBV5-1 and TRBJ2-7; D is perhaps TRBD2 (5 bases). Germline CDR1 and CDR2: SGHRS and YFSETQ. CDR3 length equals 12 residues. Trimming removed 0 bases from V and 7 bases from J, with 8 bases in between. The CDR3 DNA reads TGCGCCAGCAGCTTGGAGAGGGAGGAGCAGTACTTC. This sequence encodes CASSLEREEQYF.

The V gene is TRBV2, the J gene TRBJ2-7; the D call may be TRBD1 or TRBD2 (5 bases each). Germline V gives CDR1 SNHLY, CDR2 FYNNEI. V lost 6 bases and J lost 2, with 8 bases in between. The CDR3 spans 12 residues. The CDR3 sequence: CASSGATYEQYF. In DNA form, the CDR3 reads TGTGCCAGCAGCGGGGCAACCTACGAGCAGTACTTC.

The CDR3 sequence: CASSLLATDWGADTQYF. The CDR3 coding sequence is TGTGCCAGCAGTTTATTGGCGACAGATTGGGGGGCAGATACGCAGTATTTT. The V call is TRBV27, the J call TRBJ2-3; a possible D gene is TRBD2 (6 bases). This CDR3 spans 17 amino acids. CDR1 is MNHEY and CDR2 is SMNVEV in the germline V gene (reference sequence). V was clipped by 1 base and J by 4 bases, with 18 bases between them.